A selection of T cell receptor beta chains follows, all from one sample in a study of CD8+CD57+ T cells in acquired aplastic anemia. MiXCR, applied by TCRdb to the reads, yields one record per CDR3 protein. The table shows around 150,000 distinct CDR3 sequences, with 45% to 55% occurring only once. Sequencing was performed on sorted CD4+, CD8+, or CD8+CD57+ T cells (not recorded which) from PBMCs. These TCRs come from a human donor with aplastic anemia. Each CDR3 is given with its conserved first and last residue. The D gene is left open where the match is weak. A row's size may be missing; if present it is once, few, many or a size class.

j_gene,d_gene,v_gene,abundance,CDR3nt,CDR3aa
TRBJ2-7,.,TRBV10-1,many,TGCGCCAGCAGTCTTTACAGGGTCCACGAGCAGTACTTC,CASSLYRVHEQYF
TRBJ2-1,TRBD2,TRBV19,many,TGTGCCACTGCGGGGAGCGGGAGAAACAATGAGCAGTTCTTC,CATAGSGRNNEQFF
TRBJ2-1,.,TRBV14,many,TGTGCCAGCAGCCCGCTTGACGCACATATTTACAATGAGCAGTTCTTC,CASSPLDAHIYNEQFF
TRBJ2-7,.,TRBV7-3,.,TGTGCCAGCAGCTTAGAACAGTCCCCCTACGAGCAGTACTTC,CASSLEQSPYEQYF
TRBJ2-7,.,TRBV15,.,TGTGCCACCAGCAGAGATAATGAGGGAATGTACGAGCAGTACTTC,CATSRDNEGMYEQYF
TRBJ2-1,TRBD2,TRBV4-1,many,TGCGCCAGCAGCCACGTTGGGGAGGGATATGATAATGAGCAGTTCTTC,CASSHVGEGYDNEQFF
TRBJ2-3,.,TRBV6-4,.,TGTGCCAGCAGGGAGGGCGGGAGCACAGATACGCAGTATTTT,CASREGGSTDTQYF
TRBJ1-1,.,TRBV30,.,TGTGCCTGGAGGCAGGGGAGGGGCACTGAAGCTTTCTTT,CAWRQGRGTEAFF
TRBJ2-7,TRBD1,TRBV5-1,.,TGCGCCAGCAGCTGGCAGGGGGCGGCGAGCTACGAGCAGTACTTC,CASSWQGAASYEQYF
TRBJ1-3,.,TRBV5-6,many,TGTGCCAGCAGCTTGGCCTCGGGGCAGGGCGAGGGAAACACCATATATTTT,CASSLASGQGEGNTIYF
TRBJ2-1,.,TRBV6-1,few,TGTGCCAGCACCAACGCCGGAGGACAGTCCTACAATGAGCAGTTCTTC,CASTNAGGQSYNEQFF
TRBJ2-1,TRBD1,TRBV12-5,.,TGTGCTAGTGGTTCCTTCCTTGCAGGGGGCTGGGGTGAGCAGTTCTTC,CASGSFLAGGWGEQFF
TRBJ2-3,.,TRBV5-8,many,TGTGCCAGCAGCTTGCGCACCCTAGGTGATACGCAGTATTTT,CASSLRTLGDTQYF
TRBJ2-3,TRBD2,TRBV6-1,many,TGTGCCAGCAGGAAACTAGCGGGAGGCACAGATACGCAGTATTTT,CASRKLAGGTDTQYF
TRBJ2-1,.,TRBV20-1,.,TGCAGTGCTAGAGGAGCTCGGGAATGGCATTACAATGAGCAGTTCTTC,CSARGAREWHYNEQFF
TRBJ1-2,TRBD1,TRBV9,many,TGTGCCAGCAGCGGAATTATCGGGACAGGGAGTTATGGCTACACCTTC,CASSGIIGTGSYGYTF
TRBJ2-7,TRBD2,TRBV20-1,.,TGCAGTGCTGAGGGACTAGCGGGCTCCTACGAGCAGTACTTC,CSAEGLAGSYEQYF
TRBJ2-1,.,TRBV5-1,.,TGCGCCAGCAGCTTAGGCGGCGAGGCATACAATGAGCAGTTCTTC,CASSLGGEAYNEQFF
TRBJ1-6,TRBD1,TRBV25-1,.,TGTGCCAGCAGTGACCCGACCCAGGGGGGGTATTCACCCCTCCACTTT,CASSDPTQGGYSPLHF
TRBJ2-5,.,TRBV7-8,.,TGTGCCAGCAGCCTTATACCAGGACCCCAAGAGACCCAGTACTTC,CASSLIPGPQETQYF
TRBJ2-2,TRBD2,TRBV7-2,many,TGTGCCAGCAGCCTTAGCGGGAGGTCTCGTACCGGGGAGCTGTTTTTT,CASSLSGRSRTGELFF
TRBJ2-2,.,TRBV25-1,.,TGTGCCAGCAGTCCTCCGGGGGTTGCCGGGGAGCTGTTTTTT,CASSPPGVAGELFF
TRBJ2-5,TRBD1,TRBV6-2/TRBV6-3,.,TGTGCCAGCAATTACTCGAGGACAGGGGGTCCCCTGCAGACCCAGTACTTC,CASNYSRTGGPLQTQYF
TRBJ2-2,TRBD1,TRBV19,.,TGTGCCAGTAGTATTCAGGGGGCGTGGAACACCGGGGAGCTGTTTTTT,CASSIQGAWNTGELFF
TRBJ1-5,.,TRBV12-3/TRBV12-4,many,TGTGCCAGCAGTTTAAACGGGTATAAGCAGCCCCAGCATTTT,CASSLNGYKQPQHF
TRBJ2-7,.,TRBV4-1,many,TGCGCCAGCAGCCAAGATCATGCAGGGGCCTACGAGCAGTACTTC,CASSQDHAGAYEQYF
TRBJ2-7,.,TRBV19,many,TGTGCCAGTAGTATCGGGTACATGTACGAGCAGTACTTC,CASSIGYMYEQYF
TRBJ2-7,TRBD1,TRBV27,many,TGTGCCAGCAGTCCCACGGACAGGGCCTACGAGCAGTACTTC,CASSPTDRAYEQYF
TRBJ1-2,.,TRBV12-3/TRBV12-4,.,TGTGCCAGCACCTCCGATCGGGTCCACTATGGCTACACCTTC,CASTSDRVHYGYTF
TRBJ1-1,.,TRBV30,.,TGTGCCTACCTCGAGGTGGCAGGCCGTCGCAGGCCCCGGGGTAATGAAGCTTTCTTT,CAYLEVAGRRRPRGNEAFF
TRBJ2-5,.,TRBV5-5,few,TGTGCCAGCAGCTTAGCTCAAGAGACCCAGTACTTC,CASSLAQETQYF
TRBJ1-1,.,TRBV29-1,.,TGCAGCGTTGAGGGAGTCATGAACACTGAAGCTTTCTTT,CSVEGVMNTEAFF
TRBJ2-7,TRBD1,TRBV27,.,TGTGCCAGCAGTTCCCCAGGGGGTTCAGGCGAGCAGTACTTC,CASSSPGGSGEQYF